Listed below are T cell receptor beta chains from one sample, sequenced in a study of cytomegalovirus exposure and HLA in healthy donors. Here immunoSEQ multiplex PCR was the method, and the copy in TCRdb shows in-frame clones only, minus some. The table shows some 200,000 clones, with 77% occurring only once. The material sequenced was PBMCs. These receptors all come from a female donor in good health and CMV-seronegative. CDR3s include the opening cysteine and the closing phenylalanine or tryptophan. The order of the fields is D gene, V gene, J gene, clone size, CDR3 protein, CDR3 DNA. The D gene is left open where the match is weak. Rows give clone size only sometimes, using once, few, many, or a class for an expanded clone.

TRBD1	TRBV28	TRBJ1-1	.	CASSIIQGARNTEAFF	TGTGCCAGCAGTATCATACAGGGGGCAAGGAACACTGAAGCTTTCTTT
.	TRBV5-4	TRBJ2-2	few	CASSLQGGELFF	TGTGCCAGCAGCTTGCAGGGCGGGGAGCTGTTTTTT
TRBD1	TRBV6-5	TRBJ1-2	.	CASSSQTGSYGYTF	TGTGCCAGCAGTTCACAGACAGGGTCCTATGGCTACACCTTC
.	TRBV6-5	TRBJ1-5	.	CASSNPGEQPQHF	TGTGCCAGCAGTAACCCCGGGGAACAGCCCCAGCATTTT
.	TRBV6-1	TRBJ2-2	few	CASSEERGIGELFF	TGTGCCAGCAGTGAAGAGCGAGGGATCGGGGAGCTGTTTTTT
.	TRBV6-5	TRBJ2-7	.	CASSYGTAGTPYEQYF	TGTGCCAGCAGTTATGGGACCGCCGGGACACCCTACGAGCAGTACTTC
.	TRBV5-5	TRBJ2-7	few	CASSFGLRRDSYEQYF	TGTGCCAGCAGCTTCGGACTTAGGAGGGACTCCTACGAGCAGTACTTC
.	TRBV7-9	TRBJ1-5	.	CSSSRTDQPQHF	TGTTCCAGCAGCCGGACAGATCAGCCCCAGCATTTT
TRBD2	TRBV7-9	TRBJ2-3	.	CASSYILAGGGDTQYF	TGTGCCAGCAGCTATATTCTAGCGGGGGGCGGAGATACGCAGTATTTT
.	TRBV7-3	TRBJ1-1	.	CASSLFGGNTEAFF	TGTGCCAGCAGCTTATTCGGGGGAAACACTGAAGCTTTCTTT
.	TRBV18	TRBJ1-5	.	CASSPSASGVGYQPQHF	TGTGCCAGCTCACCGTCGGCGTCGGGGGTTGGGTATCAGCCCCAGCATTTT
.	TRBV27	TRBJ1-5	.	CASSSTGFNQPQHF	TGTGCCAGCAGCTCTACAGGGTTCAATCAGCCCCAGCATTTT
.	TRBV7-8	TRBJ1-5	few	CASTAGRGVSNQPQHF	TGTGCCAGCACCGCAGGCCGGGGGGTGAGCAATCAGCCCCAGCATTTT
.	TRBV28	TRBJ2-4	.	CASSLPAGSSQYF	TGTGCCAGCAGCCTCCCTGCGGGGTCGTCTCAGTACTTC
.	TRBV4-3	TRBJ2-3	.	CASSQDQASDTQYF	TGCGCCAGCAGCCAAGATCAAGCGTCGGATACGCAGTATTTT
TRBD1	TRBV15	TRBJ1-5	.	CATSRDTGVGQPQHF	TGTGCCACCAGCAGAGACACAGGGGTAGGGCAGCCCCAGCATTTT
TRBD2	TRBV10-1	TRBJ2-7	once	CASSEVAGGGEQYF	TGCGCCAGCAGTGAAGTAGCGGGAGGCGGCGAGCAGTACTTC
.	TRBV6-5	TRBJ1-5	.	CASSLTGSGNQPQHF	TGTGCCAGCAGTCTAACAGGGTCTGGGAATCAGCCCCAGCATTTT
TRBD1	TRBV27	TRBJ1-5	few	CASSTWTGVGQPQHF	TGTGCCAGCAGTACGTGGACAGGGGTTGGCCAGCCCCAGCATTTT
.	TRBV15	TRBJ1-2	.	CATSRDTGLFIYGYTF	TGTGCCACCAGCAGGGATACAGGGCTTTTTATCTATGGCTACACCTTC
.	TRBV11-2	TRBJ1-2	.	CASGRHLTGGYTF	TGTGCCTCCGGCCGTCACCTTACGGGTGGCTACACCTTC
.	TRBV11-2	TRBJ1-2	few	CASSLTDSYGYTF	TGTGCCAGCAGCTTGACGGACAGCTATGGCTACACCTTC
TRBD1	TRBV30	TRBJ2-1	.	CAWSDITGVTYNEQFF	TGTGCCTGGAGCGACATCACAGGGGTCACCTACAATGAGCAGTTCTTC
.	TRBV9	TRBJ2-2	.	CASGPRLGGELFF	TGTGCCAGCGGCCCCCGACTGGGCGGGGAGCTGTTTTTT